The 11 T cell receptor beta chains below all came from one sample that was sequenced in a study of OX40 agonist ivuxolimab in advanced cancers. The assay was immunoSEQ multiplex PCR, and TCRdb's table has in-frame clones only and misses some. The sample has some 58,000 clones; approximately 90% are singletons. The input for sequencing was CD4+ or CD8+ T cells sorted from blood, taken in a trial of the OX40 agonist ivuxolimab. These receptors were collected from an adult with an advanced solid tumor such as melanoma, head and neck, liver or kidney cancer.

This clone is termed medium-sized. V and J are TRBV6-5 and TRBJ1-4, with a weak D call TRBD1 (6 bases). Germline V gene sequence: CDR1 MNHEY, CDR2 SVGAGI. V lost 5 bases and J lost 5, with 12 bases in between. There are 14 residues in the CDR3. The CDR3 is CASSTGARNEKLFF. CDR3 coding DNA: TGTGCCAGCAGTACGGGGGCCAGAAATGAAAAACTGTTTTTT.

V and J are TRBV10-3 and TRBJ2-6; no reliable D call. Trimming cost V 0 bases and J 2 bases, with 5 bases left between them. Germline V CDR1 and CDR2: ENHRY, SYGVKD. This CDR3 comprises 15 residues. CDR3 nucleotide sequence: TGTGCCATCAGTGAGTCGTACCCTGGGGCCAACGTCCTGACTTTC. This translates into CAISESYPGANVLTF.

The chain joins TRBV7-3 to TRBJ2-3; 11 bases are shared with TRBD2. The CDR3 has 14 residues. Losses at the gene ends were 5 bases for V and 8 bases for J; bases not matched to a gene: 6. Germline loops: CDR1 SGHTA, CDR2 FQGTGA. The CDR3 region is CASSLLAGESTQYF. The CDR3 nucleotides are TGTGCCAGCAGCCTACTAGCGGGAGAGAGTACGCAGTATTTT.

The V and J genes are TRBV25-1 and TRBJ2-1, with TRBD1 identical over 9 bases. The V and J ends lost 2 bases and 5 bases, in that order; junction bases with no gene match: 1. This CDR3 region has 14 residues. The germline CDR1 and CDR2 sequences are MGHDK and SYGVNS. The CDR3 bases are TGTGCCAGCAGTGAAGGGACAGGGAACAATGAGCAGTTCTTC. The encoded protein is CASSEGTGNNEQFF.

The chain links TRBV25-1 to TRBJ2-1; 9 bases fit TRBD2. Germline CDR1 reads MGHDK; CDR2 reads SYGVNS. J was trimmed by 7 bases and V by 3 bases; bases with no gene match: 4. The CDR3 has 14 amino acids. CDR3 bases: TGTGCCAGCAGTGACGAGCGGGAGGCTAATGAGCAGTTCTTC. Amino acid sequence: CASSDEREANEQFF.

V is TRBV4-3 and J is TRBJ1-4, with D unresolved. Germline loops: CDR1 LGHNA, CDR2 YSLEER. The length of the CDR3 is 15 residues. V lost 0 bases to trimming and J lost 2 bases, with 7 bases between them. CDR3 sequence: CASSQDTRTNEKLFF. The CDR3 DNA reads TGCGCCAGCAGCCAAGATACCAGGACTAATGAAAAACTGTTTTTT.

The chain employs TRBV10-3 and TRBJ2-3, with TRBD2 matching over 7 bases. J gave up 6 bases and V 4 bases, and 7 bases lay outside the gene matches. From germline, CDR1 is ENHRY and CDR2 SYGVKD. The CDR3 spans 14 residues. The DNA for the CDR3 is TGTGCCATCAGTGTCCTAGCGGAGATGGATACGCAGTATTTT. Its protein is CAISVLAEMDTQYF.

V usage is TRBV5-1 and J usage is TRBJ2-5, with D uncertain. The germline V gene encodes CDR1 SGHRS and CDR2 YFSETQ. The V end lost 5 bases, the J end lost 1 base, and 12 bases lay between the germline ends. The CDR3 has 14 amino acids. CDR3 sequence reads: CASSSWQPQETQYF. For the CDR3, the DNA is TGCGCCAGCAGTAGCTGGCAACCCCAAGAGACCCAGTACTTC.

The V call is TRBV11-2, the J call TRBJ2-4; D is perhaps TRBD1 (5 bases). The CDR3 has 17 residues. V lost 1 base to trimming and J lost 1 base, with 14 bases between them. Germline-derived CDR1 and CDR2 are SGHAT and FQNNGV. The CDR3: CASSLVNHRPAKNIQYF. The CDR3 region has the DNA TGTGCCAGCAGCTTAGTTAATCACAGGCCGGCCAAAAACATTCAGTACTTC.

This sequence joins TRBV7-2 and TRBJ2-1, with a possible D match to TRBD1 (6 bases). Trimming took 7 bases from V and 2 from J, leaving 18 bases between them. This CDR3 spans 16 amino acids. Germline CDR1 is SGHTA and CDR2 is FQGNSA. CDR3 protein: CASTPQPGTPYNEQFF. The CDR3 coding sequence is TGTGCCAGCACCCCTCAACCGGGGACACCCTACAATGAGCAGTTCTTC.

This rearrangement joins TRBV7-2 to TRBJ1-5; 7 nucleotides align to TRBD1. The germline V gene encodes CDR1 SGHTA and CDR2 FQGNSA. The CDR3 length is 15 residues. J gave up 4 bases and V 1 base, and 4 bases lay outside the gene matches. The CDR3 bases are TGTGCCAGCAGCTTAGTAGGACAGGCGAATCAGCCCCAGCATTTT. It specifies CASSLVGQANQPQHF. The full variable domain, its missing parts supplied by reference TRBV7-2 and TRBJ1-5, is GAGVSQSPSNKVTEKGKDVELRCDPISGHTALYWYRQSLGQGLEFLIYFQGNSAPDKSGLPSDRFSAERTGGSVSTLTIQRTQQEDSAVYLCASSLVGQANQPQHFGDGTRLSIL.